This TCR beta chain was captured in a study of cytomegalovirus exposure and HLA in healthy donors. This CDR3 contains 14 residues. Germline V CDR1 and CDR2: LNHDA, SQIVND (reference sequence). Between the trimmed V and J ends, which lost 8 bases and 1 base, there was a span of 12 bases. The PCR had 60 Vbeta and 13 Jbeta primers. Profiled with immunoSEQ multiplex PCR; TCRdb holds only in-frame clones, not every one. Here the sample spans 60,000 to 70,000 clones, roughly 79% being singletons. The rearrangement joins TRBV19 to TRBJ1-5, with D unresolved. The sample consisted of PBMCs. The sequence was obtained from a man aged 50 to 59 in good health and CMV-seronegative. CDR3 region: CASRVGKSNQPQHF. The CDR3 DNA reads TGTGCCAGTCGGGTCGGGAAAAGCAATCAGCCCCAGCATTTT.